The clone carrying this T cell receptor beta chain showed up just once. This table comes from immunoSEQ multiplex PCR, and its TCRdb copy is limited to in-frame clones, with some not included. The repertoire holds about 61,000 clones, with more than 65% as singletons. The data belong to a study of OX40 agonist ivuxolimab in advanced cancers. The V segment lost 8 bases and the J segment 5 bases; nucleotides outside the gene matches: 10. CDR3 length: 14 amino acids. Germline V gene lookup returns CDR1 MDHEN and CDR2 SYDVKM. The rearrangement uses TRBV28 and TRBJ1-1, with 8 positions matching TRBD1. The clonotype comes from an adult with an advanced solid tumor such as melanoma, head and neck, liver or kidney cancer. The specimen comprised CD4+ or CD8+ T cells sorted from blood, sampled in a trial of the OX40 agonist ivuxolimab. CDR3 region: CASRDRWKATEAFF. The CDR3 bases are TGTGCCAGCCGGGACAGGTGGAAGGCGACTGAAGCTTTCTTT. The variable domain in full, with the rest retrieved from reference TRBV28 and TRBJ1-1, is DVKVTQSSRYLVKRTGEKVFLECVQDMDHENMFWYRQDPGLGLRLIYFSYDVKMKEKGDIPEGYSVSREKKERFSLILESASTNQTSMYLCASRDRWKATEAFFGQGTRLTVV.